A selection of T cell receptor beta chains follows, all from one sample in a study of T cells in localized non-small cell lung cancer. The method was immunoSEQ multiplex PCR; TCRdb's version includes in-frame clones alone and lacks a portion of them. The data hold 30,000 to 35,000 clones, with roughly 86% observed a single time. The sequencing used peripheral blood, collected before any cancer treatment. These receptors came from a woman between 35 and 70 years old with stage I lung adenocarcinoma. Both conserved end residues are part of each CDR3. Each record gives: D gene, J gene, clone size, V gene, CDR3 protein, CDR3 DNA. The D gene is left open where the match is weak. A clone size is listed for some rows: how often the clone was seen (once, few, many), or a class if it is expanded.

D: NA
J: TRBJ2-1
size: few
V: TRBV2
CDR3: CASRGLPGFYNEQFF
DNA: TGTGCCAGCAGGGGGCTACCGGGGTTCTACAATGAGCAGTTCTTC

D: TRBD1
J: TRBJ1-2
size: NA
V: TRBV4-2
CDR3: CASSQGTGGGYGYTF
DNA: TGTGCCAGCAGCCAAGGGACAGGGGGCGGCTATGGCTACACCTTC

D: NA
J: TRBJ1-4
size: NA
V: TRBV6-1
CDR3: CASRRQKSTNEKLFF
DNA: TGTGCCAGCAGGCGACAGAAGTCAACTAATGAAAAACTGTTTTTT

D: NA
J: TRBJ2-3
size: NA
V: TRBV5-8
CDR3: CASSLTSSSTDTQYF
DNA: TGTGCCAGCAGCTTGACTAGCTCTAGCACAGATACGCAGTATTTT

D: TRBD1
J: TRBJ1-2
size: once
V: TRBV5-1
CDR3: CASSSGQGGYGYTF
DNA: TGCGCCAGCAGCTCGGGACAGGGAGGCTATGGCTACACCTTC

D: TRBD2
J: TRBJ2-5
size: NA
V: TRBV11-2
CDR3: CASSSGLAGVYQETQYF
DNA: TGTGCCAGCAGCTCCGGACTAGCGGGCGTGTACCAAGAGACCCAGTACTTC

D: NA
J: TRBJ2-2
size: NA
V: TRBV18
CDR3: CASSPPQQGNTGELFF
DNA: TGTGCCAGCTCACCACCGCAACAGGGAAACACCGGGGAGCTGTTTTTT

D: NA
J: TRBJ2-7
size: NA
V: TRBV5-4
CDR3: CASSNGQPGQYF
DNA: TGTGCCAGCAGCAACGGACAGCCTGGGCAGTACTTC

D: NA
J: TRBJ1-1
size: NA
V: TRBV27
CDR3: CASSLNILGVEAFF
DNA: TGTGCCAGCAGTTTAAATATTCTTGGCGTTGAAGCTTTCTTT

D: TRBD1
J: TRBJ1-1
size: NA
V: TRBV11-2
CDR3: CASSSNRGGRTEAFF
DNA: TGTGCCAGCAGCTCGAACAGGGGTGGGAGAACTGAAGCTTTCTTT

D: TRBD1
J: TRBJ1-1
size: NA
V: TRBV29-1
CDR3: CSVDRGTEAFF
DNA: TGCAGCGTTGACAGGGGGACTGAAGCTTTCTTT

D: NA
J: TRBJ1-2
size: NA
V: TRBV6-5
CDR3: CASSYSTRAFHGYTF
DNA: TGTGCCAGCAGTTACTCGACCAGGGCTTTTCATGGCTACACCTTC

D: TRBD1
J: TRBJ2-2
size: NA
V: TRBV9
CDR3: CASSFGTATGELFF
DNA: TGTGCCAGCAGCTTCGGGACAGCCACCGGGGAGCTGTTTTTT

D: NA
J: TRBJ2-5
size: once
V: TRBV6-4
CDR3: CASSPGPQETQYF
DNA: TGTGCCAGCAGTCCGGGACCGCAAGAGACCCAGTACTTC

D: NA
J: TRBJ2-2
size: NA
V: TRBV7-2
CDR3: CASSLAASSAGELFF
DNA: TGTGCCAGCAGCTTAGCGGCGTCGAGCGCCGGGGAGCTGTTTTTT

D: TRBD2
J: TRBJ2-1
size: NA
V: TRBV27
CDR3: CASSLRLAGGVNEQFF
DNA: TGTGCCAGCAGTCTCCGACTAGCGGGGGGGGTAAATGAGCAGTTCTTC

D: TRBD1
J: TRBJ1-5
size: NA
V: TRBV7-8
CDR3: CASSDHRDRETQPQHF
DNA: TGTGCCAGCAGCGACCACCGGGACAGGGAGACTCAGCCCCAGCATTTT

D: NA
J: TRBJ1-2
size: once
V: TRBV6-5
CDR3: CASTGGYGYTF
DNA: TGTGCCAGCACCGGGGGTTATGGCTACACCTTC

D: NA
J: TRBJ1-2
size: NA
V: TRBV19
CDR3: CASSSPPDANYGYTF
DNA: TGTGCCAGTAGTTCTCCCCCGGACGCTAACTATGGCTACACCTTC

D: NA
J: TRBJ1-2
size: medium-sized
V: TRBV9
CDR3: CASSSDAGARFGYTF
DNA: TGTGCCAGCAGCTCGGACGCGGGGGCGCGTTTTGGCTACACCTTC

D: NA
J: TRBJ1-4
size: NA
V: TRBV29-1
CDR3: CSVALGGGLEKLFF
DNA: TGCAGCGTCGCCCTGGGGGGGGGACTTGAAAAACTGTTTTTT

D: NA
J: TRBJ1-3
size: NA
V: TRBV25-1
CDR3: CASSDGGNTIYF
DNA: TGTGCCAGCAGTGATGGTGGAAACACCATATATTTT

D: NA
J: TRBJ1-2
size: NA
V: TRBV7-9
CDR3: CASSHFDGGKDYGYTF
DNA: TGTGCCAGCAGCCACTTCGACGGGGGGAAGGACTATGGCTACACCTTC

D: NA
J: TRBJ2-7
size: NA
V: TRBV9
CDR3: CASSVALGQYEQYF
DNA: TGTGCCAGCAGCGTAGCTTTGGGGCAGTACGAGCAGTACTTC

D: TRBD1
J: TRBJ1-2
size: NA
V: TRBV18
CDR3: CASSPMGQGFGYTF
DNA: TGTGCCAGCTCACCAATGGGACAGGGATTCGGCTACACCTTC

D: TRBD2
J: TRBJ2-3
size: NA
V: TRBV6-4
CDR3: CASGEGLAAPRSTQYF
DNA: TGTGCCAGCGGGGAGGGACTAGCGGCCCCCCGGAGTACGCAGTATTTT

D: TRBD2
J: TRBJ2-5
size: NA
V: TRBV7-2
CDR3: CASSLEALAGLETQYF
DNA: TGTGCCAGCAGCTTAGAAGCCCTAGCGGGTTTGGAGACCCAGTACTTC

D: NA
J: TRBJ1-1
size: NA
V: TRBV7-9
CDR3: CASSPLGRTEAFF
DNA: TGTGCCAGCAGCCCCCTAGGCCGCACTGAAGCTTTCTTT

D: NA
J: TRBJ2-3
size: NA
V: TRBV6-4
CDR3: CASSEGDSGTDTQYF
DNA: TGTGCCAGCAGTGAAGGGGACAGCGGGACAGATACGCAGTATTTT

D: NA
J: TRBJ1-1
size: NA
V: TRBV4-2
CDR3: CASSQGMGLSNTEAFF
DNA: TGTGCCAGCAGCCAAGGGATGGGGCTTTCGAACACTGAAGCTTTCTTT

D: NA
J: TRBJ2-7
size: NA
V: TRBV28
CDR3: CASSFRVEQYF
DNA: TGTGCCAGCAGTTTTCGGGTCGAGCAGTACTTC

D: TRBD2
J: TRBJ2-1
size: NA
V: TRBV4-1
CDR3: CASSQKRLAGGQSYNEQFF
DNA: TGCGCCAGCAGCCAAAAGCGCCTAGCGGGGGGGCAGTCCTACAATGAGCAGTTCTTC

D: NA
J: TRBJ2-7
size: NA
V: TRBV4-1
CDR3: CASSERAGYEQYF
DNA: TGCGCCAGCAGCGAGCGGGCGGGTTACGAGCAGTACTTC

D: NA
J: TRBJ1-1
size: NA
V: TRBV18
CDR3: CASSPLEVKNTEAFF
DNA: TGTGCCAGCTCACCACTCGAAGTCAAGAACACTGAAGCTTTCTTT

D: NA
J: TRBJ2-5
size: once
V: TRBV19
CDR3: CASSIDTGRLGETQYF
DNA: TGTGCCAGTAGTATAGATACGGGCCGGCTAGGGGAGACCCAGTACTTC

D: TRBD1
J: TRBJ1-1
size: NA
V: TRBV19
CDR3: CASSIMTGSGTEAFF
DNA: TGTGCCAGTAGTATTATGACAGGGAGCGGCACTGAAGCTTTCTTT

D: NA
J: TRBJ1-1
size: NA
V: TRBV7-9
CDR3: CASSLEIGLGSEAFF
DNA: TGTGCCAGCAGCTTAGAGATTGGTCTGGGTTCTGAAGCTTTCTTT

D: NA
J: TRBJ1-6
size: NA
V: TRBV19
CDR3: CASSVGRSYNSPLHF
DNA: TGTGCCAGTAGTGTTGGACGGTCGTATAATTCACCCCTCCACTTT

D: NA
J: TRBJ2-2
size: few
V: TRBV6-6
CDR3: CASTKPPNTGELFF
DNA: TGTGCCAGCACCAAGCCGCCCAACACCGGGGAGCTGTTTTTT

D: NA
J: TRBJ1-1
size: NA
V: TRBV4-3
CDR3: CASSQERVGAEAFF
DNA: TGCGCCAGCAGCCAAGAGAGGGTTGGCGCTGAAGCTTTCTTT

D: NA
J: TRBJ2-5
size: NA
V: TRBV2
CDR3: CASSDVANTQYF
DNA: TGTGCCAGCAGTGACGTGGCGAACACCCAGTACTTC

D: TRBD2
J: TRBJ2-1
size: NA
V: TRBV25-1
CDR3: CASSDTAGGARVYNEQFF
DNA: TGTGCCAGCAGTGACACAGCGGGGGGTGCCCGGGTCTACAATGAGCAGTTCTTC

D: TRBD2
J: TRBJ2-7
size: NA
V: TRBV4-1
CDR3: CASSQGPGTGGGYEQYF
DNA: TGCGCCAGCAGCCAAGGCCCCGGTACGGGGGGAGGCTACGAGCAGTACTTC

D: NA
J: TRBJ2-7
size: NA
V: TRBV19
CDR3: CASSSGTAYYEQYF
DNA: TGTGCCAGTAGTAGCGGGACAGCTTACTACGAGCAGTACTTC

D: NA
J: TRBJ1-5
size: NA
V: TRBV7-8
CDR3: CASSLANDQPQHF
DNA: TGTGCCAGCAGCTTAGCTAACGATCAGCCCCAGCATTTT

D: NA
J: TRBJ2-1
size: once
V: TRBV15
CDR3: CATSRDSRLEAFPFF
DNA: TGTGCCACCAGCAGAGATTCAAGGCTTGAGGCATTCCCGTTCTTC

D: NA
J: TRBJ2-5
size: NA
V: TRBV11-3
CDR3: CASSPSGVYQETQYF
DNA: TGTGCCAGCAGCCCGAGTGGTGTGTACCAAGAGACCCAGTACTTC

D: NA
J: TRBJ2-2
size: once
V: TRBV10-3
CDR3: CAISESGAGELFF
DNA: TGTGCCATCAGTGAGTCTGGGGCCGGGGAGCTGTTTTTT

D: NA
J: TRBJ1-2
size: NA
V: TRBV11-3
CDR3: CASSLAGPYGYTF
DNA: TGTGCCAGCAGCTTAGCAGGGCCGTATGGCTACACCTTC

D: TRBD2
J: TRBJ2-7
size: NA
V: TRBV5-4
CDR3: CASSLGLRGGHEQYF
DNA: TGTGCCAGCAGCTTGGGTCTGCGGGGGGGACACGAGCAGTACTTC

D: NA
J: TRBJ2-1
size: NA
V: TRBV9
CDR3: CASAPPGNEQFF
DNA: TGTGCCAGCGCCCCCCCGGGGAATGAGCAGTTCTTC

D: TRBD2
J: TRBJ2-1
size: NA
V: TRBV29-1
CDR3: CSVGRGVSYNEQFF
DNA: TGCAGCGTGGGACGGGGGGTTTCCTACAATGAGCAGTTCTTC

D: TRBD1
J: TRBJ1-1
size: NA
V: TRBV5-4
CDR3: CASSLPTGVSEAFF
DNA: TGTGCCAGTAGCTTGCCGACAGGGGTATCTGAAGCTTTCTTT